A single sample is the source of the 7 T cell receptor beta chains below, sequenced in a study of blood T cell repertoires in COVID-19. Method: immunoSEQ multiplex PCR; TCRdb's copy keeps in-frame clones and lacks some. Of 29,000 or so clones in the sample, around 87% were seen once. Sequenced: peripheral blood. The receptors shown here come from a human donor in a cohort sampled during active COVID-19. The donor label of this sample is uncertain.

To note about this clone: One end of the junction is discordant with germline, which a read error may explain. The chain carries TRBV7-9 and TRBJ2-5, with D possibly TRBD1 on 7 matching bases. The CDR3 contains 14 residues. Germline lookup yields CDR1 SEHNR and CDR2 FQNEAQ (reference sequence). CDR3 sequence: CASSLATGQETQYF. As DNA, the CDR3 is TGTGCCAGCAGCCTAGCGACAGGGCAAGAGACCCAGTACTTC. Using reference TRBV7-9 and TRBJ2-5 for the parts outside the CDR3, the full variable domain is DTGVSQNPRHKITKRGQNVTFRCDPISEHNRLYWYRQTLGQGPEFLTYFQNEAQLEKSRLLSDRFSAERPKGSFSTLEIQRTEQGDSAMYLCASSLATGQETQYFGPGTRLLVL.

CDR3 amino acids: CASSESTGNTEAFF. CDR3 sequence (DNA): TGCGCCAGCAGTGAATCTACAGGGAACACTGAAGCTTTCTTT. The chain uses TRBV10-1 and TRBJ1-1, with a tentative D call TRBD1 (5 bases). This CDR3 has 14 amino acids. Trimming stripped 3 bases from V and 1 base from J, with 9 bases between. The germline CDR1 and CDR2 sequences are WNHNN and SYGVQD (reference sequence).

This rearrangement joins TRBV20-1 to TRBJ2-1; D not certain. The CDR3 sequence is 15 residues long. The germline CDR1 and CDR2 sequences are DFQATT and SNEGSKA (reference sequence). Between the trimmed V and J ends, which lost 3 bases and 6 bases, there was a span of 18 bases. The CDR3 DNA reads TGCAGTGCTAGTCCGCCGAACCAGTTTGGCAATGAGCAGTTCTTC. This translates into CSASPPNQFGNEQFF.

The chain couples TRBV2 to TRBJ2-7; D not certain. V lost 4 bases, J lost 4 bases, and 11 bases lay in between. This CDR3 spans 13 amino acids. Looked up from germline, CDR1 is SNHLY and CDR2 is FYNNEI. Here the CDR3 reads CASSVLQIYEQYF. The CDR3 coding sequence is TGTGCCAGCAGTGTTCTCCAGATATACGAGCAGTACTTC.

Only one count was recorded for this clone. The chain combines TRBV5-4 with TRBJ2-1; TRBD2 agrees at 7 bases. From germline, CDR1 is SGHNT and CDR2 YYREEE (reference sequence). The CDR3 covers 15 residues. J was trimmed by 7 bases and V by 3 bases; bases with no gene match: 10. The chain's CDR3 is CASSSHEASGNEQFF. CDR3 DNA sequence: TGTGCCAGCAGCTCACATGAGGCTAGCGGTAATGAGCAGTTCTTC.

The chain is built from TRBV29-1 and TRBJ1-5, with D possibly TRBD1 on 5 matching bases. Deletions cut 4 bases from V and 3 bases from J, with 10 bases between. Germline lookup yields CDR1 SQVTM and CDR2 ANQGSEA. The CDR3 loop spans 13 amino acids. The CDR3 DNA reads as TGCAGCGTTGTCGAAGGGGCCAATCAGCCCCAGCATTTT. Its protein is CSVVEGANQPQHF.

The chain recombines TRBV24-1 with TRBJ2-1; 7 nucleotides align to TRBD2. This CDR3 spans 15 amino acids. Germline loops: CDR1 KGHDR, CDR2 SFDVKD. Unmatched junction bases numbered 8, after V lost 4 bases and J lost 6 bases. DNA of the CDR3: TGTGCCACCAGTGACCGGCTAGCGGCGCTCAATGAGCAGTTCTTC. It specifies CATSDRLAALNEQFF.